This entry lists 21 T cell receptor beta chains sequenced from one sample in a study of T cell responses to AZD1222 COVID-19 vaccine. Assay used: immunoSEQ multiplex PCR; TCRdb lists only in-frame clones, some missing. Here the sample spans 95,000 to 150,000 clones, approximately 88% being singletons. Specimen: peripheral blood, collected on day 0 of AZD1222 vaccination. These receptors were collected from an adult in good health.

This chain joins TRBV4-3 and TRBJ2-7; D possibly corresponds to TRBD1 (6 bases). V lost 5 bases, J lost 3 bases, and 17 bases lay in between. CDR3 length equals 15 residues. Germline V lookup: CDR1 LGHNA, CDR2 YSLEER. The CDR3 loop reads CASSIRLGANYEQYF. CDR3 nucleotides: TGCGCCAGCAGCATCAGACTGGGGGCGAACTACGAGCAGTACTTC.

The chain uses TRBV6-5 and TRBJ1-5; D is ambiguous. The CDR3 has 15 residues. Trimming pared 6 bases from V and 1 base from J, leaving 13 bases between. Germline assignment: CDR1 MNHEY and CDR2 SVGAGI. This chain's CDR3 is CASSSLKTSNQPQHF. The CDR3 DNA reads TGTGCCAGCAGCTCACTCAAGACGAGCAATCAGCCCCAGCATTTT.

The V gene is TRBV12-3 or TRBV12-4, the J gene TRBJ1-4; 8 bases line up with TRBD1. This CDR3 is built from 13 residues. Unmatched junction bases numbered 5, after V lost 2 bases and J lost 12 bases. The CDR3 sequence: CASSLNRGQELFF. The CDR3 DNA follows: TGTGCCAGCAGTTTAAATCGGGGACAGGAACTGTTTTTT.

The chain employs TRBV29-1 and TRBJ1-1, with 7 bases fitting TRBD1. The CDR3 is 13 residues long. V trimming: 8 bases; J trimming: 4 bases; junction bases outside the gene matches: 10. In germline, CDR1 is SQVTM, CDR2 ANQGSEA. This chain's CDR3 is CSSYRGSPTEAFF. CDR3 bases: TGCAGCTCATACAGGGGAAGTCCCACTGAAGCTTTCTTT.

This clone was recorded a few times. The rearrangement links TRBV3-1 (or the pseudogene TRBV3-2) to TRBJ1-1; a possible D gene is TRBD1 (5 bases). This CDR3 is 13 amino acids long. From germline, CDR1 is LGHDT and CDR2 YNNKEL (reference sequence). V lost 2 bases, J lost 10 bases, and 14 bases lay in between. CDR3 amino acids: CASSQRQFVGAFF. CDR3 DNA sequence: TGTGCCAGCAGCCAAAGACAGTTCGTGGGAGCTTTCTTT.

This CDR3 is CASSGGVETQYF. CDR3 nucleotides: TGTGCCAGCAGCGGGGGAGTAGAGACCCAGTACTTC. This rearrangement joins TRBV7-9 to TRBJ2-5, with D perhaps being TRBD1 or TRBD2 (5 bases each). Trimming took 5 bases from V and 4 from J, leaving 8 bases between them. The germline V gene has CDR1 SEHNR and CDR2 FQNEAQ (reference sequence). The CDR3 has 12 residues.

The chain recombines TRBV28 with TRBJ2-7; TRBD2 matches 8 bases. CDR3 length equals 15 residues. V gave up 4 bases and J gave up 8 bases; unmatched junction bases: 13. Germline V CDR1 and CDR2: MDHEN, SYDVKM. The CDR3 protein is CASSSIAGTSPKQYF. DNA for the CDR3: TGTGCCAGCAGTTCGATAGCCGGGACTAGTCCAAAGCAGTACTTC.

The chain has TRBV7-2 and TRBJ2-7; D perhaps matches TRBD1 (5 bases). Germline V gene data show CDR1 as SGHTA and CDR2 as FQGNSA. V lost 2 bases, J lost 6 bases, and 11 bases lay in between. CDR3 length equals 13 residues. CDR3 in amino acids: CASSLTDRSEQYF. Written as DNA, the CDR3 is TGTGCCAGCAGCTTAACCGACAGATCCGAGCAGTACTTC.

The chain joins TRBV12-3 or TRBV12-4 to TRBJ1-5; D is ambiguous. The ends were cut back, 6 bases at V and 2 bases at J, with 8 bases in the middle. The CDR3 is 13 amino acids. DNA for the CDR3: TGTGCCAGCAGATCAGGACGCAATCAGCCCCAGCATTTT. This gives the protein CASRSGRNQPQHF.

The table lists this clone with a count of one. The V and J genes are TRBV11-3 and TRBJ1-1; D gene uncertain. The CDR3 contains 12 residues. The V gene's germline CDR1 is SGHNT and CDR2 YENEEA. V was clipped by 6 bases and J by 5 bases, with 10 bases between them. The CDR3 sequence is CASRYQETEAFF. The CDR3 region has the DNA TGTGCCAGCAGATACCAGGAAACTGAAGCTTTCTTT.

The V call is TRBV6-6, the J call TRBJ2-7; D unresolved. The V end lost 0 bases, the J end lost 2 bases, and 11 bases lay between the germline ends. The germline V gene encodes CDR1 MNHNY and CDR2 SVGAGI (reference sequence). The CDR3 extends over 15 amino acids. Here the CDR3 reads CASSYSIFGTYEQYF. The CDR3 bases are TGTGCCAGCAGTTACTCGATCTTCGGAACCTACGAGCAGTACTTC.

This clone was found a few times. The junction departs from the called germline gene at one end, perhaps through a read error. The CDR3 nucleotides are TGTGCCAGCAGTTCCTCCGGACAGGGAACCCTCTTC. The encoded protein is CASSSSGQGTLF. The V and J genes are TRBV28 and TRBJ2-1; 8 bases line up with TRBD1. The germline V gene encodes CDR1 MDHEN and CDR2 SYDVKM. This CDR3 contains 12 residues.

The chain carries TRBV9 and TRBJ1-6, with D hard to call. V lost 3 bases and J lost 0, with 10 bases in between. The germline gives CDR1 SGDLS, CDR2 YYNGEE. CDR3 length: 16 residues. This CDR3 reads CASSGSGSSYNSPLHF. The DNA for the CDR3 is TGTGCCAGCAGCGGCAGCGGAAGCTCCTATAATTCACCCCTCCACTTT.

This chain uses TRBV30 with TRBJ1-6; 7 bases map to TRBD1. Germline V lookup: CDR1 GTSNPN, CDR2 SVGIG (reference sequence). V shed 4 bases, J shed 9 bases, and the junction held 6 bases outside the gene matches. The CDR3 length is 13 residues. CDR3 sequence (DNA): TGTGCCTGGAAGACAGGGTCCTTTTCACCCCTCCACTTT. This sequence encodes CAWKTGSFSPLHF.

The chain recombines TRBV5-6 with TRBJ1-5; possibly TRBD1 for D (6 bases). Trimming stripped 4 bases from V and 6 bases from J, with 14 bases between. Germline V gives CDR1 SGHDT, CDR2 YYEEEE. The length of the CDR3 is 14 residues. The CDR3 DNA follows: TGTGCCAGCAGCCTAGGACAGATCGCTCAGCCCCAGCATTTT. Its translation is CASSLGQIAQPQHF.

The V call is TRBV20-1, the J call TRBJ2-7, with 9 positions matching TRBD1. Per germline, CDR1 DFQATT and CDR2 SNEGSKA (reference sequence). This CDR3 comprises 14 residues. The J segment lost 2 bases and the V segment lost 3 bases, leaving 5 bases of the junction unmatched. In DNA, the CDR3 is TGCAGTGCTAGTAAGGGACAGGGAGCCTACGAGCAGTACTTC. Translating it yields CSASKGQGAYEQYF.

The rearrangement links TRBV5-8 to TRBJ1-4; 10 nucleotides line up with TRBD1. The CDR3 spans 15 residues. Germline V gives CDR1 SGHTS, CDR2 YDEGEE. V lost 2 bases, J lost 8 bases, and 6 bases stayed unmatched. This CDR3 reads CASSLGDRGSEKLFF. In DNA form, the CDR3 reads TGTGCCAGCAGCTTAGGGGACAGGGGAAGCGAAAAACTGTTTTTT.

The chain links TRBV5-1 to TRBJ1-1; 7 bases match TRBD1. Losses at the gene ends were 5 bases for V and 0 bases for J; bases not matched to a gene: 10. This CDR3 has 16 amino acids. Germline CDR1 and CDR2: SGHRS and YFSETQ. CDR3 sequence reads: CASRPFLQGMNTEAFF. The CDR3 DNA is TGCGCCAGCAGACCCTTCTTACAGGGGATGAACACTGAAGCTTTCTTT.

The chain carries TRBV18 and TRBJ1-5; tentatively, D is TRBD1 (5 bases). Germline assignment: CDR1 KGHSH and CDR2 LQKENI. V lost 5 bases to trimming and J lost 4 bases, with 15 bases between them. The CDR3 has 15 amino acids. In nucleotides, the CDR3 is TGTGCCAGCTCATATACCGGGGCCCGGAATCAGCCCCAGCATTTT. This translates into CASSYTGARNQPQHF. Combining the CDR3 with reference TRBV18 and TRBJ1-5 gives the whole variable domain NAGVMQNPRHLVRRRGQEARLRCSPMKGHSHVYWYRQLPEEGLKFMVYLQKENIIDESGMPKERFSAEFPKEGPSILRIQQVVRGDSAAYFCASSYTGARNQPQHFGDGTRLSIL.

This clone qualifies as medium-sized. J is TRBJ2-1 and V is TRBV7-9, with D hard to call. Deletions cut 3 bases from V and 10 bases from J, with 16 bases between. There are 14 residues in the CDR3. The germline gives CDR1 SEHNR, CDR2 FQNEAQ (reference sequence). For the CDR3, the DNA is TGTGCCAGCAGCTTCTCTGCCTCTCTGGAGGAGCAGTTCTTC. Residues: CASSFSASLEEQFF.

This clone was seen a handful of times. One end of the junction varies from germline; a read error may be responsible. The chain joins TRBV3-1 (or the pseudogene TRBV3-2) to TRBJ1-3; D gene uncertain. The CDR3 has 16 amino acids. CDR1 is LGHDT, CDR2 YNNKEL, per germline (reference sequence). CDR3 in amino acids: CASSQESSGTGNTIYF. The CDR3 region has the DNA TGTGCCAGCAGTCAAGAAAGTTCGGGAACCGGAAACACCATATATTTT.